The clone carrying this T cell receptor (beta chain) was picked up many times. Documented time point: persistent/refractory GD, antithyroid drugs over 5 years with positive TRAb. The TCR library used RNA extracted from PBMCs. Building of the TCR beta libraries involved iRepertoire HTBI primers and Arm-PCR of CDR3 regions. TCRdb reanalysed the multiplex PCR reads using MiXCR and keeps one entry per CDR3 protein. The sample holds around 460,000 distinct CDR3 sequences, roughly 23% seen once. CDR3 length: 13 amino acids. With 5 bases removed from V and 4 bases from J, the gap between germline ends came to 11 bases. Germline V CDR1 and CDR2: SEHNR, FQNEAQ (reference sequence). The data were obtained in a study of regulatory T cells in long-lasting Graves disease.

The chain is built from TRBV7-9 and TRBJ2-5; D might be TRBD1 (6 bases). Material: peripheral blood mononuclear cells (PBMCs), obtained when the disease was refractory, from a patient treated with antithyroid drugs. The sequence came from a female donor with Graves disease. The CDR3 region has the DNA TGTGCCAGCAGCCCGGGACACCTAGAGACCCAGTACTTC. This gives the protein CASSPGHLETQYF.